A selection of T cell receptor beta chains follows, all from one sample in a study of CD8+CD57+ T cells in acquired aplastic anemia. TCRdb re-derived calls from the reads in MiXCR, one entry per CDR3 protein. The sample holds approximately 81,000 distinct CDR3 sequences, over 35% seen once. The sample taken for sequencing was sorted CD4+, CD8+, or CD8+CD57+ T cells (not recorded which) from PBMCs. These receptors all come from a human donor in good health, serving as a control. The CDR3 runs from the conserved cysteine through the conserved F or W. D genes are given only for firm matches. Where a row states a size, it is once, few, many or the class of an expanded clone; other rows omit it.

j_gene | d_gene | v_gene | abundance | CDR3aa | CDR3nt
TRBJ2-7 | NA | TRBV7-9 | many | CASSSILDGSYEQYF | TGTGCCAGCAGCTCAATACTGGACGGATCCTACGAGCAGTACTTC
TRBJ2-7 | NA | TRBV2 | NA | CASSERYLDYEQYF | TGTGCCAGCAGTGAACGCTACCTAGACTACGAGCAGTACTTC
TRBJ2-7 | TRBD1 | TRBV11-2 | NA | CASSLQGQGFSHEQYF | TGTGCCAGCAGCTTGCAGGGACAGGGATTTAGCCACGAGCAGTACTTC
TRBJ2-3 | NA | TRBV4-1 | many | CASSQGQGIGDTQYF | TGCGCCAGCAGCCAAGGGCAGGGAATTGGGGATACGCAGTATTTT
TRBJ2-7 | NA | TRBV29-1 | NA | CSATGQSSYEQYF | TGCAGCGCCACCGGGCAGTCGTCCTACGAGCAGTACTTC
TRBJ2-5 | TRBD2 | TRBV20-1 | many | CSARDLAGVSETQYF | TGCAGTGCTAGAGATCTAGCGGGGGTATCAGAGACCCAGTACTTC
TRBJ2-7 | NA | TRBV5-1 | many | CASSLVGRADYEQYF | TGCGCCAGCAGCTTGGTGGGCAGGGCGGACTACGAGCAGTACTTC
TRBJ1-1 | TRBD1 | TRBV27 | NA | CAGSLQGAEAFF | TGTGCCGGCAGTTTACAGGGGGCTGAGGCTTTCTTT
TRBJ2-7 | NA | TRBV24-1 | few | CATSDFLDREANYEQYF | TGTGCCACCAGTGATTTCTTAGACAGGGAGGCGAACTACGAGCAGTACTTC
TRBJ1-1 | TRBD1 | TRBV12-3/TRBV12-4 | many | CASSPGGEAFF | TGTGCCAGCAGCCCAGGGGGTGAAGCTTTCTTT
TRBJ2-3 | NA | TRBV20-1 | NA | CSARAQGLDTQYF | TGCAGTGCTAGAGCCCAGGGTTTAGATACGCAGTATTTT
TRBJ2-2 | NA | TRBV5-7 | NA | CASSPNKGNTGELFF | TGTGCCAGCAGCCCGAATAAGGGTAACACCGGGGAGCTGTTTTTT
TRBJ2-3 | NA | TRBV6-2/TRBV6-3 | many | CASSRGHSDTQYF | TGTGCCAGCAGTCGTGGACACTCAGATACGCAGTATTTT
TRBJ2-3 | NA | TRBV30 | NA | CAWRLANTDTQYF | TGTGCCTGGAGACTAGCAAACACAGATACGCAGTATTTT
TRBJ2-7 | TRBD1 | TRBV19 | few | CASSVTGVTYEQYF | TGTGCCAGTAGTGTGACAGGGGTTACCTACGAGCAGTACTTC
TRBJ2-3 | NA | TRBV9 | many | CASSPSPPTDTQYF | TGTGCCAGCAGCCCATCCCCACCCACAGATACGCAGTATTTT
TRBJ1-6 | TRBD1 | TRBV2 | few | CASMRDRANNSPLHF | TGTGCCAGCATGCGGGACAGGGCAAATAATTCACCCCTCCACTTT
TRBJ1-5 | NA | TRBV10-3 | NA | CASSDGQGNKPQHF | TGTGCCAGCAGTGACGGGCAGGGGAACAAGCCCCAGCATTTT
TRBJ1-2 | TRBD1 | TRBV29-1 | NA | CSVAGGAYGYTF | TGCAGCGTTGCAGGGGGAGCCTATGGCTACACCTTC
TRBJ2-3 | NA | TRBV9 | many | CASSVAGKRADTQYF | TGTGCCAGCAGCGTAGCGGGGAAGCGAGCAGATACGCAGTATTTT
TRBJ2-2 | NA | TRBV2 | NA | CASSEVRNTGELFF | TGTGCCAGCAGTGAAGTTCGCAACACCGGGGAGCTGTTTTTT
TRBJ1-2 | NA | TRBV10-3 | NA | CAISKGDTEYGYTF | TGTGCCATCAGCAAGGGAGACACGGAATATGGCTACACCTTC
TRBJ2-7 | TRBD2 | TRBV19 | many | CASSTRTSGRTSYEQYF | TGTGCCAGTAGTACTCGGACTAGCGGGAGGACCTCCTACGAGCAGTACTTC
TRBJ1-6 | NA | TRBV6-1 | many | CASSSGSYNSPLHF | TGTGCCAGCAGCTCGGGCTCCTATAATTCACCCCTCCACTTT
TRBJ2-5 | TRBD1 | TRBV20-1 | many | CGGQGLFETQYF | TGCGGGGGACAGGGTCTATTTGAGACCCAGTACTTC
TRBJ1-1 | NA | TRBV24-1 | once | CATSDPASGGAQVTEAFF | TGTGCCACCAGTGATCCGGCTTCGGGGGGGGCTCAGGTCACTGAAGCTTTCTTT
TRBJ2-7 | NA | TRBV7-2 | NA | CASSLGGYAYEQYF | TGTGCCAGCAGCTTAGGGGGCTATGCCTACGAGCAGTACTTC
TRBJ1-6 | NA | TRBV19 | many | CASSNIREIENSPLHF | TGTGCCAGTAGTAATATCAGGGAAATCGAGAATTCACCCCTCCACTTT
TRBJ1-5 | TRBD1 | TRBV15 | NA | CATSPRDSRQPQHF | TGTGCCACCAGCCCCCGGGACAGCCGGCAGCCCCAGCATTTT
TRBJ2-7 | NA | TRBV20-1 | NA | CSARWQGSYEQYF | TGCAGTGCTAGGTGGCAGGGAAGCTACGAGCAGTACTTC
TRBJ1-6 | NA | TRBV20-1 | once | CSATDSQGGPSSPLHF | TGCAGTGCAACGGACAGCCAGGGAGGGCCCAGTTCACCCCTCCACTTT
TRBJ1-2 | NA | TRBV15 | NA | CATSRDRVTNYGYTF | TGTGCCACCAGCAGAGATCGGGTAACTAACTATGGCTACACCTTC
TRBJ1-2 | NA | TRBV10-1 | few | CASTIDRGYTF | TGCGCCAGCACGATCGACCGGGGCTACACCTTC
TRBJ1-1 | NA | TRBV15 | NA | CATSSGWNTEAFF | TGTGCCACCAGCAGCGGCTGGAACACTGAAGCTTTCTTT
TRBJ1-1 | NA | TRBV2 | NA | CASSETHVDSEAFF | TGTGCCAGCAGTGAAACCCACGTCGACAGTGAAGCTTTCTTT
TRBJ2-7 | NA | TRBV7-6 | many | CASSPGQSYEQYF | TGTGCCAGCAGCCCCGGACAGTCCTACGAGCAGTACTTC
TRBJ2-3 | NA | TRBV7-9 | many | CASSVLVTDTQYF | TGTGCCAGCAGCGTCTTAGTCACAGATACGCAGTATTTT
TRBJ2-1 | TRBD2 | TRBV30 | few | CAWSDATGTSGYNEQFF | TGTGCCTGGAGTGATGCGACCGGGACTAGCGGGTACAATGAGCAGTTCTTC
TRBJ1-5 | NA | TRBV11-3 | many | CASSLDMSQPQHF | TGTGCCAGCAGCTTAGATATGAGTCAGCCCCAGCATTTT
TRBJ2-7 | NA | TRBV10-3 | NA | CASNRAGTEQYF | TGTGCCAGCAACCGAGCGGGTACCGAGCAGTACTTC
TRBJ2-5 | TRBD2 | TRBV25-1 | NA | CASSGTSGSGETQYF | TGTGCCAGCAGCGGGACTAGCGGGAGCGGCGAGACCCAGTACTTC
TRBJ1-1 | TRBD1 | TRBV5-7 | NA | CASSYGQGGEAFF | TGTGCCAGCAGCTATGGACAGGGCGGGGAAGCTTTCTTT
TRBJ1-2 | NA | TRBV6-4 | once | CASSAVGHTF | TGTGCCAGCAGTGCTGTTGGCCACACCTTC
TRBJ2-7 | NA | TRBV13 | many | CASSLGAGADEQYF | TGTGCCAGCAGCTTAGGGGCCGGGGCGGACGAGCAGTACTTC
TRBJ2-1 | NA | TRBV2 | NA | CASSSGLVNEQFF | TGTGCCAGCAGTTCGGGACTCGTTAATGAGCAGTTCTTC
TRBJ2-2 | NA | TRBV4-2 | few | CASSQDTRDLTGELFF | TGTGCCAGCAGCCAAGATACCCGGGATTTGACCGGGGAGCTGTTTTTT
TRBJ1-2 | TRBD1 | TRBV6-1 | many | CASSARQGGSYGYTF | TGTGCCAGCAGTGCCCGACAGGGAGGGAGCTATGGCTACACCTTC
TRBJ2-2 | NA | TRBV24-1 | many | CATSDSLNTGELFF | TGTGCCACCAGTGATTCCCTTAACACCGGGGAGCTGTTTTTT
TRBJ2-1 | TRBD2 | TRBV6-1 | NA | CASSLKWRGVYNEQSF | TGTGCCAGCAGCCTTAAATGGCGGGGGGTTTACAATGAGCAGTCCTTC
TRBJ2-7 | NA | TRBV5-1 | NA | CASSLEQGSYEQYF | TGCGCCAGCAGCTTGGAACAGGGCAGTTACGAGCAGTACTTC
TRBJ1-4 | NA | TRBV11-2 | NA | CASSLDGHGDSEKLFF | TGTGCCAGCAGCTTAGATGGACACGGAGACAGTGAAAAACTGTTTTTT
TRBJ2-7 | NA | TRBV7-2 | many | CASSVTAAYEQYF | TGTGCCAGCAGCGTGACGGCCGCCTACGAGCAGTACTTC
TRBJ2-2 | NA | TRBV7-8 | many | CASSFRDTITGELFF | TGTGCCAGCAGCTTCCGGGACACTATAACCGGGGAGCTGTTTTTT
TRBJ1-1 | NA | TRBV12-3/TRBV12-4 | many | CASSFGTEGTEAFF | TGTGCCAGCAGTTTCGGGACGGAGGGGACTGAAGCTTTCTTT
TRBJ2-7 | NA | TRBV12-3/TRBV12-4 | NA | CASTRGSYEQYF | TGTGCCAGCACGAGGGGATCCTACGAGCAGTACTTC
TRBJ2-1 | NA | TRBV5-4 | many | CASRGLGNEQFF | TGTGCCAGTAGGGGTTTGGGGAATGAGCAGTTCTTC
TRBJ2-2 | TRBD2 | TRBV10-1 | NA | CASSLALAGVNTGELFF | TGCGCCAGCAGCTTGGCCCTAGCGGGGGTGAACACCGGGGAGCTGTTTTTT
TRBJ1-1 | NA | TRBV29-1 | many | CSVSGGSRYTEAFF | TGCAGCGTATCCGGGGGCAGCCGTTACACTGAAGCTTTCTTT